The 21 T cell receptor beta chains below all came from one sample that was sequenced in a study of OX40 agonist ivuxolimab in advanced cancers. Clones were sequenced by immunoSEQ multiplex PCR, and TCRdb holds only the in-frame ones, with some missing. The sample lists 50,000 to 65,000 clones; around 90% were seen once. The sample was CD4+ or CD8+ T cells sorted from blood, taken in a trial of the OX40 agonist ivuxolimab. These receptors were obtained from an adult with an advanced solid tumor such as melanoma, head and neck, liver or kidney cancer.

The V and J genes are TRBV28 and TRBJ2-1; D possibly uses TRBD1 or TRBD2 (5 bases each). Germline V CDR1 and CDR2: MDHEN, SYDVKM. The CDR3 totals 12 residues. Trimming removed 5 bases at V and 10 bases at J, with 12 bases between. The CDR3 DNA follows: TGTGCCAGCAGTGGGACCGGGGAGGAGCAGTTCTTC. It specifies CASSGTGEEQFF.

V usage is TRBV9 and J usage is TRBJ2-5; D is perhaps TRBD2 (5 bases). Judging by the DNA end, TRBJ2-7 fits better; the J call may be wrong. Germline V gene sequence: CDR1 SGDLS, CDR2 YYNGEE. The CDR3 runs 15 residues. The CDR3 region has the DNA TGTGCCAGCAGCCCTCCCGCCGGACTTAGCTACGAGCAGTACTTC. Translating it yields CASSPPAGLSYEQYF.

The chain joins TRBV7-3 to TRBJ2-1; 8 bases are a match to TRBD1. Germline V CDR1 and CDR2: SGHTA, FQGTGA. V dropped 3 bases and J dropped 8; count of bases not matched to a gene: 6. This CDR3 has 14 residues. CDR3 loop: CASSFVSGGHEQFF. For the CDR3, the DNA is TGTGCCAGCAGCTTCGTTTCAGGGGGCCATGAGCAGTTCTTC.

The CDR3 DNA reads as TGTGCCTGGAGTGCCATGAGAATCTTCGAGGACGAGCAGTACTTC. Its translation is CAWSAMRIFEDEQYF. J is TRBJ2-7 and V is TRBV30; no firm D call. V was clipped by 1 base and J by 5 bases, with 18 bases between them. Germline assignment: CDR1 GTSNPN and CDR2 SVGIG (reference sequence). This CDR3 comprises 15 residues.

The chain carries TRBV5-1 and TRBJ2-6; D is tentatively TRBD1 or TRBD2 (5 bases each). This CDR3 is built from 15 residues. Trimming pared 0 bases from V and 4 bases from J, leaving 8 bases between. Germline V gives CDR1 SGHRS, CDR2 YFSETQ. In DNA form, the CDR3 reads TGCGCCAGCAGCTTGGGAGGGGCCGGGGCCAACGTCCTGACTTTC. It translates to CASSLGGAGANVLTF.

This chain connects TRBV2 to TRBJ2-7; 11 nucleotides line up with TRBD2. Germline values: CDR1 SNHLY, CDR2 FYNNEI. CDR3 length: 17 residues. V lost 5 bases to trimming and J lost 1 base; unmatched junction nucleotides: 10. The CDR3 region is CASSPLPTSGRSYEQYF. CDR3 sequence (DNA): TGTGCCAGCAGTCCCCTCCCCACTAGCGGGAGATCCTACGAGCAGTACTTC.

The chain carries TRBV30 and TRBJ2-7, with unresolved D. This CDR3 is 11 amino acids long. Deletions cut 0 bases from V and 9 bases from J, with 9 bases between. Per the germline V gene, CDR1 is GTSNPN and CDR2 is SVGIG (reference sequence). The CDR3 DNA reads as TGTGCCTGGAGTGTATCGTCCTCGCAGTACTTC. This gives the protein CAWSVSSSQYF.

This rearrangement joins TRBV5-6 to TRBJ2-6; the D is unclear. The length of the CDR3 is 15 residues. Germline V lookup: CDR1 SGHDT, CDR2 YYEEEE. V lost 5 bases and J lost 0, with 9 bases in between. The CDR3 DNA reads as TGTGCCAGCAGACTACCGGGCTCTGGGGCCAACGTCCTGACTTTC. It translates to CASRLPGSGANVLTF.

The chain employs TRBV7-6 and TRBJ2-5, with D uncertain. This CDR3 is 12 amino acids long. The V gene's germline CDR1 is SGHVS and CDR2 FNYEAQ. V was clipped by 3 bases and J by 2 bases, with 4 bases between them. The DNA for the CDR3 is TGTGCCAGCAGCTTTGGACAAGAGACCCAGTACTTC. Translation: CASSFGQETQYF.

This chain connects TRBV15 to TRBJ2-7; D is unresolved. The V and J ends lost 5 bases and 4 bases respectively, with 12 bases between them. CDR3 length equals 13 residues. Per the germline V gene, CDR1 is LNHNV and CDR2 is YYDKDF (reference sequence). This CDR3 is CATSSLWGYEQYF. In DNA form, the CDR3 reads TGTGCCACCAGCTCCCTTTGGGGATACGAGCAGTACTTC.

As to this clone: Distinct nucleotide sequences in the sample also encode this CDR3. Here the CDR3 reads CASSLTGNTEAFF. The CDR3 bases are TGTGCCAGCAGTTTGACGGGAAACACTGAAGCTTTCTTT. V gene TRBV27 combines with J gene TRBJ1-1, with D hard to call. The V gene lost 3 bases and the J gene lost 2 bases, with 7 bases spanning the gap. CDR3 size: 13 residues. The germline gives CDR1 MNHEY, CDR2 SMNVEV (reference sequence).

The chain is built from TRBV7-3 and TRBJ1-2; 9 nucleotides agree with TRBD1. V lost 6 bases to trimming and J lost 7 bases; unmatched junction nucleotides: 6. CDR3 length: 13 residues. Germline values: CDR1 SGHTA, CDR2 FQGTGA. The CDR3 DNA reads TGTGCCAGCAGTTACACAGGGGGCTCTGGCTACACCTTC. Amino acid sequence: CASSYTGGSGYTF.

The chain combines TRBV4-1 with TRBJ1-5; no clear D. V gave up 1 base and J gave up 7 bases, with 11 bases separating them. Germline CDR1 is MGHRA and CDR2 is YSYEKL. The CDR3 covers 14 residues. In nucleotides, the CDR3 is TGCGCCAGCAGCCAAGGGCAGAGCTTCCAGCCCCAGCATTTT. It translates to CASSQGQSFQPQHF.

The rearrangement joins TRBV5-1 to TRBJ2-5; D gene uncertain. Germline V gives CDR1 SGHRS, CDR2 YFSETQ. With 0 bases removed from V and 3 bases from J, the gap between germline ends came to 3 bases. The CDR3 has 12 residues. The CDR3 DNA follows: TGCGCCAGCAGCTTGGAGAAAGAGACCCAGTACTTC. It specifies CASSLEKETQYF.

The chain employs TRBV19 and TRBJ1-4; D is uncertain. Germline CDR1 reads LNHDA; CDR2 reads SQIVND (reference sequence). Trimming shortened V by 3 bases and J by 4 bases, and 9 bases separated the two germline ends. The CDR3 covers 14 residues. The CDR3 is CASSIGPDNEKLFF. The CDR3, as DNA: TGTGCCAGTAGTATCGGGCCGGATAATGAAAAACTGTTTTTT.

The CDR3 sequence: CASSQGGTYGYTF. CDR3 nucleotides: TGCGCCAGCAGCCAAGGGGGGACCTATGGCTACACCTTC. The V call is TRBV5-1, the J call TRBJ1-2; a possible D gene is TRBD1 (6 bases). Trimming took 4 bases from V and 4 from J, leaving 11 bases between them. The CDR3 runs 13 residues. The germline gives CDR1 SGHRS, CDR2 YFSETQ.

The CDR3 DNA sequence: TGTGCCAGCAGTTTAACTAGCGGGGTTCCCTACGAGCAGTACTTC. It encodes CASSLTSGVPYEQYF. The chain uses TRBV28 and TRBJ2-7; TRBD2 matches 10 bases. Germline values: CDR1 MDHEN, CDR2 SYDVKM. The CDR3 has 15 amino acids. The trim removed 2 bases at V and 2 bases at J, leaving 3 bases unmatched.

This rearrangement joins TRBV5-1 to TRBJ1-5, with 7 bases lining up with TRBD1. The CDR3 has 15 residues. V lost 4 bases, J lost 0 bases, and 4 bases stayed unmatched. Germline V gives CDR1 SGHRS, CDR2 YFSETQ. Here the CDR3 DNA reads TGCGCCAGCAGCCCTACAGGGGATAGCAATCAGCCCCAGCATTTT. Encoded protein: CASSPTGDSNQPQHF.

The chain employs TRBV29-1 and TRBJ2-5; 7 nucleotides align to TRBD2. The ends lost 4 bases at V and 4 bases at J; junction bases unmatched: 6. Per germline, CDR1 SQVTM and CDR2 ANQGSEA. The CDR3 covers 13 residues. CDR3 sequence reads: CSVGGGGRETQYF. CDR3 in DNA: TGCAGCGTTGGGGGAGGCGGGAGAGAGACCCAGTACTTC.

This clone came up once. The rearrangement uses TRBV5-1 and TRBJ2-5, with 10 bases that match TRBD1. The CDR3 is 14 residues long. Germline assignment: CDR1 SGHRS and CDR2 YFSETQ. V lost 4 bases to trimming and J lost 4 bases; unmatched junction nucleotides: 4. CDR3 bases: TGCGCCAGCAGCCCAGGGACAGGGGCAGAGACCCAGTACTTC. This sequence encodes CASSPGTGAETQYF.

This CDR3 reads CAIGRYEQYF. For the CDR3, the DNA is TGTGCCATCGGAAGATACGAGCAGTACTTC. The rearrangement joins TRBV10-3 to TRBJ2-7; D remains unclear. Looked up from germline, CDR1 is ENHRY and CDR2 is SYGVKD. The ends were cut back, 8 bases at V and 4 bases at J, with 6 bases in the middle. This CDR3 region has 10 residues.